This T cell receptor beta chain was sequenced for a study of T cell clonality in common variable immunodeficiency. Profiled with immunoSEQ multiplex PCR; TCRdb holds only in-frame clones, not every one. This sample carries around 15,000 clones, none of them present only once. Whole-study results and caveats: Common variable immunodeficiency TCR beta sequences reportedly had fewer deletions and N-nucleotide insertions.

This clone was seen at least ten times. Its antigen is currently unknown. Read coverage stops 3 residues before the CDR3 terminus; the germline J gene supplies the remainder. Losses at the gene ends were 0 bases for V and 7 bases for J; bases not matched to a gene: 4. Germline CDR1 DFQATT, CDR2 SNEGSKA (reference sequence). The CDR3 length is 15 residues. V and J are TRBV20-1 and TRBJ2-1; 12 positions match TRBD1. The TCR originated in a human donor with common variable immunodeficiency. The sequenced sample was peripheral blood mononuclear cells. The CDR3 loop reads CSARDGTGGGNEQFF. The DNA read from the CDR3 is TGCAGTGCTAGAGATGGGACAGGGGGCGGGAATGAG.